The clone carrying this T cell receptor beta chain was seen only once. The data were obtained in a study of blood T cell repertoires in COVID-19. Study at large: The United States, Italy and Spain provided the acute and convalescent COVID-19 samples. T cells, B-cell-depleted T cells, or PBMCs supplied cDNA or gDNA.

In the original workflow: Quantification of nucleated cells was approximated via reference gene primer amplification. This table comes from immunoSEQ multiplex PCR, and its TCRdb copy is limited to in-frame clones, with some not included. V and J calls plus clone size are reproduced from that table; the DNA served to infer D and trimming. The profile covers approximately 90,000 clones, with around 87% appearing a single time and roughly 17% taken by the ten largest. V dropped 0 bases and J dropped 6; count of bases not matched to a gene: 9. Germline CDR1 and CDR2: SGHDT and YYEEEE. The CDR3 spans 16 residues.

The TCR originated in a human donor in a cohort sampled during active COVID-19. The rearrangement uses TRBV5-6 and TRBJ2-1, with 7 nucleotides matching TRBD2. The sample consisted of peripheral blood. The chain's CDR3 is CASSLEVGRARNEQFF. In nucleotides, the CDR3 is TGTGCCAGCAGCTTGGAAGTGGGGAGGGCCCGCAATGAGCAGTTCTTC.